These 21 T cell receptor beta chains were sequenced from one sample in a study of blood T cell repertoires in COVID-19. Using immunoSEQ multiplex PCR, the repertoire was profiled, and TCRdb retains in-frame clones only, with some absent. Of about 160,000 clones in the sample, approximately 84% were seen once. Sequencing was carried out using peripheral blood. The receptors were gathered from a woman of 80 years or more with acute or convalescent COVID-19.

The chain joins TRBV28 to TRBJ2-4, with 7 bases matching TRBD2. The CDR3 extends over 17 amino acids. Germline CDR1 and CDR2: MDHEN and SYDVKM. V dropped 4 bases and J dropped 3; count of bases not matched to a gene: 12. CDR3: CASSSQDIREDKNIQYF. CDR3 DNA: TGTGCCAGCAGTTCCCAGGACATTCGGGAGGACAAAAACATTCAGTACTTC.

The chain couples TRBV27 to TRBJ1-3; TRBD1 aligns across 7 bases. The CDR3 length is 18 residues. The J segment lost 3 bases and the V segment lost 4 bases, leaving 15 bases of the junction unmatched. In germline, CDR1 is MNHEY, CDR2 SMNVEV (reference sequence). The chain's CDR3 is CASSSQTAGTECGNTIYF. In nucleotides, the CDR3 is TGTGCCAGCAGTTCGCAAACTGCCGGGACAGAGTGTGGAAACACCATATATTTT.

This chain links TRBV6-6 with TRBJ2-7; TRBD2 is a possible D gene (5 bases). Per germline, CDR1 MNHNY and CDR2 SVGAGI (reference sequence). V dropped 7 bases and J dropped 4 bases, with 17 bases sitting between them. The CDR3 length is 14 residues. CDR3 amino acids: CASTSGVEGYEQYF. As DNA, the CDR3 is TGTGCCAGCACTTCCGGAGTAGAGGGTTACGAGCAGTACTTC.

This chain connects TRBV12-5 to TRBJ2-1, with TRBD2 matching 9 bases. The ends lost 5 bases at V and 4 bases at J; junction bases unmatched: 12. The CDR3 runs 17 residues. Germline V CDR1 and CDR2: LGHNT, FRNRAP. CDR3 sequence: CASGPLYAGGPYNEQFF. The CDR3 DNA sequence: TGTGCTAGTGGTCCCCTTTATGCGGGAGGGCCTTACAATGAGCAGTTCTTC.

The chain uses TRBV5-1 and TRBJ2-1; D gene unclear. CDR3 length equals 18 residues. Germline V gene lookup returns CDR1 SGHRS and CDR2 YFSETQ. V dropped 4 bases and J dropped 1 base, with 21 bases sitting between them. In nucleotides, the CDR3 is TGCGCCAGCAGCCCCCAAGCCCGGCTAGGCCTTTCCTACAATGAGCAGTTCTTC. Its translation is CASSPQARLGLSYNEQFF.

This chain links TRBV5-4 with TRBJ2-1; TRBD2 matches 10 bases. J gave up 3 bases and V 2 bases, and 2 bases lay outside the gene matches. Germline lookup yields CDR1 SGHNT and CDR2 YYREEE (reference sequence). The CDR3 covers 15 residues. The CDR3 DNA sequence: TGTGCCAGCAGCTTCTCTAGCGGGAGCTACAATGAGCAGTTCTTC. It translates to CASSFSSGSYNEQFF. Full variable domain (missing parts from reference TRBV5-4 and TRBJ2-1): ETGVTQSPTHLIKTRGQQVTLRCSSQSGHNTVSWYQQALGQGPQFIFQYYREEENGRGNFPPRFSGLQFPNYSSELNVNALELDDSALYLCASSFSSGSYNEQFFGPGTRLTVL.

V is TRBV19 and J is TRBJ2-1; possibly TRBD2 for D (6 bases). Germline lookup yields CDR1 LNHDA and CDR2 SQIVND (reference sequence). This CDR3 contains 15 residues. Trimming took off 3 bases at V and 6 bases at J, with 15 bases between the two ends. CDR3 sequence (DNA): TGTGCCAGTAGTATCCCCCCGCTTAGCGGCAATGAGCAGTTCTTC. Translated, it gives CASSIPPLSGNEQFF.

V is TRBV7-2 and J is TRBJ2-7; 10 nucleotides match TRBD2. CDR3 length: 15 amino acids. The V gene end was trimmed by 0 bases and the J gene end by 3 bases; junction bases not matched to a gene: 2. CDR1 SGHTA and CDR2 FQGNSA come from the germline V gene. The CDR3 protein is CASSLAASGSYEQYF. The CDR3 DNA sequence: TGTGCCAGCAGCTTAGCGGCTAGCGGGAGCTACGAGCAGTACTTC.

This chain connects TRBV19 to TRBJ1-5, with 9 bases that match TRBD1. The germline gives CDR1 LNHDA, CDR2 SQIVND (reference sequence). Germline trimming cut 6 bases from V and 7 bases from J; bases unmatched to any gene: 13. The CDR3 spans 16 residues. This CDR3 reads CASSSGTGRVRQPQHF. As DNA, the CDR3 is TGTGCCAGTAGCTCCGGGACAGGGAGGGTCAGGCAGCCCCAGCATTTT.

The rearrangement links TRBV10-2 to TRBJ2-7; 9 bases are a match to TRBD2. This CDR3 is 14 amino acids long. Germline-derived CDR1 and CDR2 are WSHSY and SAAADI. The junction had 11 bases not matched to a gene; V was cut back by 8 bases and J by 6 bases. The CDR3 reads CASWGAGGGSEQYF. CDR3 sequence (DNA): TGCGCCAGCTGGGGAGCGGGAGGCGGCTCCGAGCAGTACTTC.

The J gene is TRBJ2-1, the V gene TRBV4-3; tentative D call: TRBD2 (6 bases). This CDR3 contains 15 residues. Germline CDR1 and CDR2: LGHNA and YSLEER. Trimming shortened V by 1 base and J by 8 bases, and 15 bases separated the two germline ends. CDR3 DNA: TGCGCCAGCAGCCAAGGTTCGGGAGCTGGGGATGAGCAGTTCTTC. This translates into CASSQGSGAGDEQFF.

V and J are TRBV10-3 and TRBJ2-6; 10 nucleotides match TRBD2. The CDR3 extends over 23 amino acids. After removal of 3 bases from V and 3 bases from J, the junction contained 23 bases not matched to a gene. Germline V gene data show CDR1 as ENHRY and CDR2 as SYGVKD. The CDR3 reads CAISDPSGSREREGKVGANVLTF. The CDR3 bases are TGTGCCATCAGTGACCCGAGCGGATCTCGGGAGCGGGAGGGGAAGGTTGGGGCCAACGTCCTGACTTTC.

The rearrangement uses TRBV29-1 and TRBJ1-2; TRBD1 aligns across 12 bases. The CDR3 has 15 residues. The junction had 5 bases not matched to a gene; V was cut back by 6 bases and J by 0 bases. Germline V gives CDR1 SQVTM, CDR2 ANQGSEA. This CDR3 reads CSVPGQGATNYGYTF. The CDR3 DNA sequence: TGCAGCGTACCGGGACAGGGGGCCACTAACTATGGCTACACCTTC.

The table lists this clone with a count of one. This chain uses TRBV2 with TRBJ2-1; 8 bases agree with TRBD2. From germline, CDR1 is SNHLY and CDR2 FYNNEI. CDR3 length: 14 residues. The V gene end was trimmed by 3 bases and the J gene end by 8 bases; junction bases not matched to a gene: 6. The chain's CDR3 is CASSDGRAPYEQFF. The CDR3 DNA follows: TGTGCCAGCAGTGACGGGAGGGCCCCCTATGAGCAGTTCTTC.

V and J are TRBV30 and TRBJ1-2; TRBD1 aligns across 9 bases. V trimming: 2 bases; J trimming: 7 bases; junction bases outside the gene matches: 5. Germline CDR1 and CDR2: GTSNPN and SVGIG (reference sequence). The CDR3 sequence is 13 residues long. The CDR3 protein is CAWSQGTGTGYTF. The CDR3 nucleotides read TGTGCCTGGAGTCAAGGGACAGGGACTGGCTACACCTTC.

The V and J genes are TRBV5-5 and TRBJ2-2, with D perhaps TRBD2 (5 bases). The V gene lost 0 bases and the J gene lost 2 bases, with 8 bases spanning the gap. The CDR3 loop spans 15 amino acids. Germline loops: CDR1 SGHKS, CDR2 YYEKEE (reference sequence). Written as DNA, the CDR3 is TGTGCCAGCAGCTTGGGTCGGGGAAACACCGGGGAGCTGTTTTTT. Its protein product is CASSLGRGNTGELFF.

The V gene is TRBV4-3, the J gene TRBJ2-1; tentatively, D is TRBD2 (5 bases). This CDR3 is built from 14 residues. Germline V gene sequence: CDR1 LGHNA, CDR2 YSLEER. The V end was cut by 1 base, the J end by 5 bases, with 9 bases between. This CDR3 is CASSQAFGDNEQFF. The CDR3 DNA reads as TGCGCCAGCAGCCAAGCCTTCGGGGACAATGAGCAGTTCTTC.

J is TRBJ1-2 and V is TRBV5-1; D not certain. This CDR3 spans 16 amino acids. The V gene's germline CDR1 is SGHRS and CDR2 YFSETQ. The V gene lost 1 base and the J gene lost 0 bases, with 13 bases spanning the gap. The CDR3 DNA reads TGCGCCAGCAGCTTGACGGCAGCGTATACTAACTATGGCTACACCTTC. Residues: CASSLTAAYTNYGYTF.

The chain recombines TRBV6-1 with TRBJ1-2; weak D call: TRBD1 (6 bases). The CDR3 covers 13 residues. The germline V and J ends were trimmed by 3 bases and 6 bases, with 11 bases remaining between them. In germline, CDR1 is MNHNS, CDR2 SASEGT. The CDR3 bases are TGTGCCAGCAGTGAGACCCAGGGGAATGGCTACACCTTC. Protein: CASSETQGNGYTF.

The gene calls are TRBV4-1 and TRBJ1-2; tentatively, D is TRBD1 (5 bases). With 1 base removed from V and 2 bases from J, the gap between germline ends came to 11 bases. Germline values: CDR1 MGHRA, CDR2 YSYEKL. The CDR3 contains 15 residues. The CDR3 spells CASSQVRSGNYGYTF. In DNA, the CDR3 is TGCGCCAGCAGCCAAGTAAGGTCAGGGAACTATGGCTACACCTTC.

In nucleotides, the CDR3 is TGCGCCAGCAGCCAAGGGCTCGGGGGTCAGCCCCAGCATTTT. It encodes CASSQGLGGQPQHF. The J gene is TRBJ1-5, the V gene TRBV4-3, with D tentatively TRBD1 (5 bases). V was cut by 1 base and J by 6 bases, with 10 bases left in between. The CDR3 length is 14 residues. Germline V gene data show CDR1 as LGHNA and CDR2 as YSLEER.